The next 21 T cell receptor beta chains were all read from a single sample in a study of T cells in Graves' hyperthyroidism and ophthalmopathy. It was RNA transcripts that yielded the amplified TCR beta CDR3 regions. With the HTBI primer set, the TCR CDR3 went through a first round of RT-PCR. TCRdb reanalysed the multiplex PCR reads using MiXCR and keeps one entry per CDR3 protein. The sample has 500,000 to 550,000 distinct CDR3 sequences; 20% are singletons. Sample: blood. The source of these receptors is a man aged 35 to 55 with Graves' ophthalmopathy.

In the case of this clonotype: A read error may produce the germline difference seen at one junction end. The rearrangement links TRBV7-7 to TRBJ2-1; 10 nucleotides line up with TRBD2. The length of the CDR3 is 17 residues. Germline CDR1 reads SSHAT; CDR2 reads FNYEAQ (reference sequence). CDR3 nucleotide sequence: TGTGCTAGCAGCGGGACTAGCGCTTCGGGATCCTACAATGAGCAGTTCTTC. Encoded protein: CASSGTSASGSYNEQFF.

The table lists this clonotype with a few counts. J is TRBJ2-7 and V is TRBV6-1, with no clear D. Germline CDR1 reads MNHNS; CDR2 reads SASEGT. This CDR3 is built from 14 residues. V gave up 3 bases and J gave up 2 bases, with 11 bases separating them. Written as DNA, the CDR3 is TGTGCCAGCAGTGATCGGACCGTAACCTACGAGCAGTACTTC. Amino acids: CASSDRTVTYEQYF.

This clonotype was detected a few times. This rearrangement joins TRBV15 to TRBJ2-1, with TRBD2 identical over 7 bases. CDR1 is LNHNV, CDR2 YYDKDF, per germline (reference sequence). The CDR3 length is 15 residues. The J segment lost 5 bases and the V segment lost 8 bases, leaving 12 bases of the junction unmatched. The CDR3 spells CATGPPSGSHNEQFF. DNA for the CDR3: TGTGCCACCGGTCCTCCTAGCGGATCACACAATGAGCAGTTCTTC.

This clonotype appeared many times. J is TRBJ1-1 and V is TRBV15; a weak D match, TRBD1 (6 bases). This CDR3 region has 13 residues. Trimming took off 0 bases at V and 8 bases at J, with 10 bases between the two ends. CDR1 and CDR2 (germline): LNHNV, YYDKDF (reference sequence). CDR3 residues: CATSRDGTGEAFF. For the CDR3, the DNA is TGTGCCACCAGCAGAGATGGCACAGGGGAAGCTTTCTTT.

CDR3 bases: TGCAGTGTGAGTCCCTCCACAGATACGCAGTATTTT. This sequence encodes CSVSPSTDTQYF. The chain links TRBV20-1 to TRBJ2-3, with D hard to call. Between the trimmed V and J ends, which lost 7 bases and 2 bases, there was a span of 10 bases. The CDR3 consists of 12 residues. Germline V gene data show CDR1 as DFQATT and CDR2 as SNEGSKA (reference sequence).

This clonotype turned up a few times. DNA for the CDR3: TGTGCCAGCTCACCATCCCCGGGGGGATCCTACGAGCAGTACTTC. As protein: CASSPSPGGSYEQYF. The gene calls are TRBV18 and TRBJ2-7, with TRBD2 matching over 7 bases. J gave up 1 base and V 2 bases, and 5 bases lay outside the gene matches. Per germline, CDR1 KGHSH and CDR2 LQKENI. The length of the CDR3 is 15 residues.

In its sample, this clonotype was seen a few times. CDR3 sequence reads: CASTLVEGAEAFF. CDR3 coding DNA: TGTGCCAGCACCCTGGTGGAAGGCGCTGAAGCTTTCTTT. The J gene is TRBJ1-1, the V gene TRBV6-2 or TRBV6-3; D uncertain. Germline V gene data show CDR1 as MNHEY and CDR2 as SVGEGT. Deletions cut 7 bases from V and 6 bases from J, with 15 bases between. This CDR3 has 13 amino acids.

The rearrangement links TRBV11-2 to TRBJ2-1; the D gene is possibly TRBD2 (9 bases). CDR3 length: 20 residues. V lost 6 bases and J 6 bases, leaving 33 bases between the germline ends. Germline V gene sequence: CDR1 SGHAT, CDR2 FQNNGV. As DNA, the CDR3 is TGTGCCAGCAGACGCGGGGGGGCAGGGGGCCATACGACGAACCGCAATGAGCAGTTCTTC. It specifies CASRRGGAGGHTTNRNEQFF.

The CDR3 nucleotides are TGTGCCAGCAGTCCAACCGGACTAGCGGTCCAAGAGACCCAGTACTTC. It is translated as CASSPTGLAVQETQYF. This chain joins TRBV28 and TRBJ2-5, with 10 nucleotides matching TRBD2. The trim removed 5 bases at V and 1 base at J, leaving 7 bases unmatched. The CDR3 is made up of 16 amino acids. Germline V gene sequence: CDR1 MDHEN, CDR2 SYDVKM.

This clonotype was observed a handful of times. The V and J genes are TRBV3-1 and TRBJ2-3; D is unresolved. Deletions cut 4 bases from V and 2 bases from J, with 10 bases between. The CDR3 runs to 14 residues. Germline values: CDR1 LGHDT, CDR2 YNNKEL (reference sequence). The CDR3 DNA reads TGTGCCAGCAGCCTTATTAGGAACACAGATACGCAGTATTTT. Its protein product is CASSLIRNTDTQYF.

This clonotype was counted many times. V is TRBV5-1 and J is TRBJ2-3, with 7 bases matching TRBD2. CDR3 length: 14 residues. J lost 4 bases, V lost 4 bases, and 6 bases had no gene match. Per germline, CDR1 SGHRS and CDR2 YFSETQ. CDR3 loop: CASSPSTSSDTQYF. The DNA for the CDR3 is TGCGCCAGCAGCCCTTCGACTAGCTCAGATACGCAGTATTTT.

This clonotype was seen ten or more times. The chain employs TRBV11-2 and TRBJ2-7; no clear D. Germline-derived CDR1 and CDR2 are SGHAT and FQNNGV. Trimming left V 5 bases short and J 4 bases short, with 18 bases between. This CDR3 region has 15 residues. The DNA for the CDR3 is TGTGCCAGCAGCCCCCCATTTGCGGAACATTACGAGCAGTACTTC. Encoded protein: CASSPPFAEHYEQYF.

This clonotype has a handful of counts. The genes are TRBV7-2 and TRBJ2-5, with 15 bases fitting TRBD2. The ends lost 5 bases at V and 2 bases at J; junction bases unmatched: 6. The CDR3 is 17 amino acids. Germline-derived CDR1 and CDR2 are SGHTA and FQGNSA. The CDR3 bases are TGTGCCAGCAGCCCTGGGACTAGCGGGGGGTTACAAGAGACCCAGTACTTC. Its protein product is CASSPGTSGGLQETQYF.

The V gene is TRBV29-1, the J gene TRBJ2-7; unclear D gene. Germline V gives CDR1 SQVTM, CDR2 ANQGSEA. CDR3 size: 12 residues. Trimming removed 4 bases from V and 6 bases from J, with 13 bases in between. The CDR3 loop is CSVVKGVGEQYF. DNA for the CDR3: TGCAGCGTTGTTAAGGGTGTGGGCGAGCAGTACTTC.

The CDR3 DNA follows: TGTGCCAGCTCCCGGAGAGGTCTCCCTGAAGCTTTCTTT. Translation: CASSRRGLPEAFF. The chain is built from TRBV6-1 and TRBJ1-1; no reliable D call. Germline V gives CDR1 MNHNS, CDR2 SASEGT. CDR3 length equals 13 residues. Trimming shortened V by 8 bases and J by 6 bases, and 16 bases separated the two germline ends.

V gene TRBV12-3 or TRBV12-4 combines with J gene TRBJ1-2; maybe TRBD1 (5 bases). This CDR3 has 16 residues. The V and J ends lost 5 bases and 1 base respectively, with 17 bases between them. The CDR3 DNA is TGTGCCAGCAGTGCAACCTCCGGGACGGTTAACTATGGCTACACCTTC. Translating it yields CASSATSGTVNYGYTF.

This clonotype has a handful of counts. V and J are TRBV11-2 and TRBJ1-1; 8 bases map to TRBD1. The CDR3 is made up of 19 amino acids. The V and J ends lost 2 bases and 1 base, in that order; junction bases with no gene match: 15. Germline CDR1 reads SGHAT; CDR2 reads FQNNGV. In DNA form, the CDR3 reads TGTGCCAGCAGCTTACTTCCAGGGGGCTTGGAAAGCCGGAACACTGAAGCTTTCTTT. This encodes CASSLLPGGLESRNTEAFF.

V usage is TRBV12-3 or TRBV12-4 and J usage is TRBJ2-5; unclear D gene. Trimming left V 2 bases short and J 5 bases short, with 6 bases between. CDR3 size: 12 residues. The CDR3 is CASSLKPETQYF. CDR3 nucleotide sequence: TGTGCCAGCAGTTTAAAGCCGGAGACCCAGTACTTC.

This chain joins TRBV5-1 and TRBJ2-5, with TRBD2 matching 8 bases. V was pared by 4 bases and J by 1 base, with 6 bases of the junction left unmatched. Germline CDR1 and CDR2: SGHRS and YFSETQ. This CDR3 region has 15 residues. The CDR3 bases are TGCGCCAGCAGCAAGGCGGGGGGCACCCAAGAGACCCAGTACTTC. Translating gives CASSKAGGTQETQYF.

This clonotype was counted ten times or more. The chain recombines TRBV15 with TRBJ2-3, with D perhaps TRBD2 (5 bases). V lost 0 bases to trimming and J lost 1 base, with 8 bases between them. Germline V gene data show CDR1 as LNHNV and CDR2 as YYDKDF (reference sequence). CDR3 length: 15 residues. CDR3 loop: CATSRDGLGTDTQYF. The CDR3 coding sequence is TGTGCCACCAGCAGAGATGGACTCGGCACAGATACGCAGTATTTT.

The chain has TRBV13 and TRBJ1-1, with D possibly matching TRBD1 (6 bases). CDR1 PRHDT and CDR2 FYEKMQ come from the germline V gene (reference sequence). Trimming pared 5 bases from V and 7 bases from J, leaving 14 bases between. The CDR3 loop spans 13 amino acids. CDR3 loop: CASSMGTPIEAFF. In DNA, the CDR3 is TGTGCCAGCAGCATGGGGACACCTATTGAAGCTTTCTTT.